Listed here is a single TCR beta chain. The entry originates in a study of blood T cell repertoires in COVID-19. Background on the study: T cells, B-cell-depleted T cells, or PBMCs provided the cDNA or gDNA that served as material.

Before being deemed recovered, Cohort 3 donors had two negative PCRs, clearance, or symptom resolution. Germline CDR1 LGHNA, CDR2 YNFKEQ. V lost 1 base and J 5 bases, leaving 14 bases between the germline ends. The CDR3 is 16 residues long. Original methodology: Amplification with reference gene primers provided the estimates of nucleated cell counts. TCRdb keeps only in-frame clones here, not all; method: immunoSEQ multiplex PCR. Clonal size and the V and J genes are those of that table, whereas D and trimming came from the DNA. In the table there are fewer than 200,000 clones, roughly 80% of which are singletons.

Sequences were obtained from PBMCs or T cells enriched from blood (not recorded which). This sequence originates from a man over 45 who had recovered from COVID-19. This chain connects TRBV4-2 to TRBJ2-2, with D maybe TRBD2 (6 bases). Here the CDR3 reads CASSQADRGLTGELFF. CDR3 bases: TGTGCCAGCAGCCAAGCTGATCGGGGGTTAACCGGGGAGCTGTTTTTT.